A selection of T cell receptor beta chains follows, all from one sample in a study of T cell repertoires in cytomegalovirus infection. TCRdb reprocessed the reads via MiXCR and lists one record per CDR3 protein. Of around 360,000 distinct CDR3 sequences in the sample, about 35% were seen once. These receptors have no identified antigens. The sample in question was cultured PBMCs, obtained from culture after CMV antigen stimulation. The source is a human donor in good health (CMV status not recorded). Some clones in this sample may be carry-over from other donors' samples. Each CDR3 is given with its conserved first and last residue. D genes are given only for firm matches. Clone size is not always given. Where it is, it says once, few, many or a class for expanded clones.

v_gene	d_gene	j_gene	abundance	CDR3nt	CDR3aa
TRBV11-2	-	TRBJ2-1	-	TGTGCCAGCAGCTTAATCCCCGACAATGAGCAGTTCTTC	CASSLIPDNEQFF
TRBV6-6	-	TRBJ1-1	-	TGTGCCAGCAGTTATTTGGTGTTCTCTGAAGCTTTCTTT	CASSYLVFSEAFF
TRBV11-3	TRBD1	TRBJ1-4	few	TGTGCCAGCAGCCAGCGGACAGGGGGCGATGAAAAACTGTTTTTT	CASSQRTGGDEKLFF
TRBV20-1	-	TRBJ2-1	-	TGCAGTGCTGCGCCGGGGACAAATGAGCAGTTCTTC	CSAAPGTNEQFF
TRBV28	-	TRBJ2-7	-	TGTGCCAGCCAGGGGAGACCATCCTACGAGCAGTACTTC	CASQGRPSYEQYF
TRBV7-2	-	TRBJ2-6	many	TGTGCCAGCAGCTTAGGGGGAGCTGGGGCCAACGTCCTGACTTTC	CASSLGGAGANVLTF
TRBV27	TRBD1	TRBJ1-6	-	TGTGCCAGCAGTCGACAACCCAGGGGGCGCTTAAAGCGTCCGCATAATTCACCCCTCCACTTT	CASSRQPRGRLKRPHNSPLHF
TRBV12-3/TRBV12-4	TRBD2	TRBJ2-3	-	TGTGCCAGCAGTAAGACTAGCGGCGGGGATACGCAGTATTTT	CASSKTSGGDTQYF
TRBV12-3/TRBV12-4	-	TRBJ2-5	-	TGTGCCAGCAGTGGCCCTAGCGGCCAGGGGGAGACCCAGTACTTC	CASSGPSGQGETQYF
TRBV7-8	-	TRBJ1-4	few	TGTGCCACTTCGGAGCAGGGAGGGCTAACTAATGAAAAACTGTTTTTT	CATSEQGGLTNEKLFF
TRBV28	-	TRBJ2-1	few	TGTGCCAGCAGTAACCGGGAGACGAAGCACTACAATGAGCAGTTCTTC	CASSNRETKHYNEQFF
TRBV20-1	-	TRBJ2-2	few	TGCAGTGCTAGAAAGCGGACTACCGGGGAGCTGTTTTTT	CSARKRTTGELFF
TRBV19	TRBD1	TRBJ1-1	few	TGTGCCAGTAGTATGGTGACAGGGGTCGGCTCTGAAGCTTTCTTT	CASSMVTGVGSEAFF
TRBV28	TRBD2	TRBJ2-1	-	TGTGCCAGCATGGACCCGGGAGGCTCTCACAATGAGCAGTTCTTC	CASMDPGGSHNEQFF
TRBV4-3	TRBD1	TRBJ2-1	-	TGCGCCAGCAGCCGGTCGGACAGGGAGCAGTTCTTC	CASSRSDREQFF